A selection of T cell receptor beta chains follows, all from one sample in a study of cytomegalovirus exposure and HLA in healthy donors. Some clones are missing from TCRdb's copy, which holds only in-frame ones; the method was immunoSEQ multiplex PCR. The sample lists approximately 67,000 clones, approximately 67% seen once, with roughly 2.1% in the top ten. Sequences were obtained from PBMCs. The receptors were gathered from a woman in her 30s in good health and CMV-seronegative. The CDR3 runs from the conserved cysteine through the conserved F or W. The order of the fields is J gene, V gene, clone size, D gene, CDR3 DNA, CDR3 protein. A D gene is named only where the DNA matches it firmly. Expanded clones get a size class; other rows say once, few or many, or leave the size out.

>TRBJ2-1|TRBV5-6|-|TRBD1
TGTGCCAGCAGTTTTAACAGGGGCAACGGCAATGAGCAGTTCTTC
CASSFNRGNGNEQFF
>TRBJ1-3|TRBV30|-|TRBD1
TGTGCCTGGAATACAGGGACAGGGGGAAACACCATATATTTT
CAWNTGTGGNTIYF
>TRBJ2-4|TRBV28|-|TRBD1
TGTGCCAGCAGTTTAACAGGGGACGCCAAAAACATTCAGTACTTC
CASSLTGDAKNIQYF
>TRBJ1-3|TRBV18|once|-
TGTGCCAGCTCACCAGAGGACTACCCCCCTGGAAACACCATATATTTT
CASSPEDYPPGNTIYF
>TRBJ2-7|TRBV5-4|once|-
TGTGCCAGCAGCTTAGGGTTAGGGGCGTCCTACGAGCAGTACTTC
CASSLGLGASYEQYF
>TRBJ2-5|TRBV11-3|-|-
TGTGCCAGCAGCTTACAGGCCCAAGAGACCCAGTACTTC
CASSLQAQETQYF
>TRBJ1-1|TRBV10-3|-|TRBD1
TGTGCCATCAGATCAGGGGGGTTGAACACTGAAGCTTTCTTT
CAIRSGGLNTEAFF
>TRBJ1-2|TRBV4-1|few|TRBD1
TGCGCCAGCAGCCGAGAGGCAGGGGGCGCCTATGGCTACACCTTC
CASSREAGGAYGYTF
>TRBJ2-7|TRBV5-1|-|TRBD1
TGCGCCAGCAGCTTCTCTGGACAGGGCTACGAGCAGTACTTC
CASSFSGQGYEQYF
>TRBJ2-7|TRBV5-1|-|-
TGCGCCAGCAGCACGGAGGGCGCCTACGAGCAGTACTTC
CASSTEGAYEQYF
>TRBJ1-2|TRBV6-5|-|-
TGTGCCAGCACACTAGAACAGGGTAACTATGGCTACACCTTC
CASTLEQGNYGYTF
>TRBJ2-3|TRBV11-2|-|TRBD2
TGTGCCAGCAGCCCCCGATTGATGGCGGGGGGGACGGATACGCAGTATTTT
CASSPRLMAGGTDTQYF
>TRBJ2-3|TRBV7-2|-|-
TGTGCCAGCGTTCAAGGGGGTAGCACAGATACGCAGTATTTT
CASVQGGSTDTQYF
>TRBJ2-2|TRBV2|-|TRBD1
TGTGCCAGCCGAGACAGGGGGAGGTCCGGGGAGCTGTTTTTT
CASRDRGRSGELFF
>TRBJ2-5|TRBV7-2|few|-
TGTGCCAGCAGCTTCAGGGACTTCCAAGAGACCCAGTACTTC
CASSFRDFQETQYF
>TRBJ1-5|TRBV19|few|TRBD1
TGTGCCAGTATGGGGACAGGGGGCGGTCAGCCCCAGCATTTT
CASMGTGGGQPQHF
>TRBJ1-2|TRBV4-1|few|-
TGCGCCAGCAGCCAGGGGGGGCACTATGGCTACACCTTC
CASSQGGHYGYTF
>TRBJ2-5|TRBV6-5|-|-
TGTGCCAGCAGAAAAACAGGGATGCCGCGGGAGACCCAGTACTTC
CASRKTGMPRETQYF
>TRBJ2-1|TRBV7-2|-|-
TGTGCCAGCAGCTTAAGTGGTCGCACTGACAATGAGCAGTTCTTC
CASSLSGRTDNEQFF
>TRBJ2-7|TRBV28|-|TRBD1
TGTGCCAGCAGCCTGGTGACAGGGATCTCCTACGAGCAGTACTTC
CASSLVTGISYEQYF
>TRBJ1-5|TRBV7-9|once|-
TGTGCCAGCAGCCAAGAGGGAGAATCCCCGGTTTTCAATCAGCCCCAGCATTTT
CASSQEGESPVFNQPQHF
>TRBJ1-1|TRBV18|-|TRBD1
TGTGCCAGCTCACCGGGACAGGGGCGGAACACTGAAGCTTTCTTT
CASSPGQGRNTEAFF
>TRBJ1-2|TRBV19|-|-
TGTGCCAGTAGTGAGGCGCTGGACGGACTATATGGCTACACCTTC
CASSEALDGLYGYTF
>TRBJ2-5|TRBV29-1|-|TRBD2
TGCAGCGTAGGGGCTAGCGGGGGGCCGGGGGAGACCCAGTACTTC
CSVGASGGPGETQYF
>TRBJ1-2|TRBV19|once|-
TGTGCCAGTAGTAGGGGGGTGAACTATGGCTACACCTTC
CASSRGVNYGYTF
>TRBJ2-1|TRBV15|-|TRBD1
TGTGCCACCAGCAGAGATCTGGCAGGGGGCCGGAGTGAGCAGTTCTTC
CATSRDLAGGRSEQFF
>TRBJ1-2|TRBV5-4|-|-
TGTGCCAGCAGCCGTGATGACAGGACCTCAGGGTATGGCTACACCTTC
CASSRDDRTSGYGYTF
>TRBJ2-2|TRBV7-2|few|-
TGTGCCAGCAGCTTAAGAAGGGGCTATACCGGGGAGCTGTTTTTT
CASSLRRGYTGELFF
>TRBJ1-4|TRBV2|few|TRBD1
TGTGCCAGCAGTGCTACAGGGGTTGTCGAAAAACTGTTTTTT
CASSATGVVEKLFF
>TRBJ2-7|TRBV6-6|-|TRBD2
TGTGCCACCGAACGGGCTAGCGGCGTGGGTGAGCAGTACTTC
CATERASGVGEQYF
>TRBJ1-3|TRBV6-5|-|-
TGCGCCAGCAGTTACTCGACCGGGATTGGAAACACCATATATTTT
CASSYSTGIGNTIYF
>TRBJ2-2|TRBV7-7|-|-
TGTGCTAGCAGCTGGGACACAAACACCGGGGAGCTGTTTTTT
CASSWDTNTGELFF
>TRBJ1-3|TRBV5-1|-|TRBD1
TGTGCCAGCAGCTTCGGACAGGCTGGAAACACCATATATTTT
CASSFGQAGNTIYF
>TRBJ2-1|TRBV27|few|TRBD1
TGTGCCAGCAGTGATCTGACAGGGAGTCTTTGGAATGAGCAGTTCTTC
CASSDLTGSLWNEQFF
>TRBJ2-5|TRBV5-5|-|-
TGTGCCAGCAGCCGATTAGAGGTAGGAGGAGAGACCCAGTACTTC
CASSRLEVGGETQYF
>TRBJ2-1|TRBV10-2|once|TRBD2
TGCGCCAGCAGTGAGTCGGGACTAGCGGGGGGGCTGTATGAGCAGTTCTTC
CASSESGLAGGLYEQFF
>TRBJ1-1|TRBV28|-|-
TGTGCCAGCAGTCCAGTCCCTTTTGGGAACACTGAAGCTTTCTTT
CASSPVPFGNTEAFF
>TRBJ2-3|TRBV11-3|-|TRBD2
TGTGCCAGCAGCTTAGGGCGGCGGGAGAGCACAGATACGCAGTATTTT
CASSLGRRESTDTQYF
>TRBJ1-5|TRBV19|many|-
TGTGCCAGTAGTGACTCAGGGTATAGCAATCAGCCCCAGCATTTT
CASSDSGYSNQPQHF
>TRBJ1-5|TRBV7-8|-|TRBD1
TGTGCCAGCAGCTTAGAGGGGGCCCTGTCGGGTCAGCCCCAGCATTTT
CASSLEGALSGQPQHF
>TRBJ2-5|TRBV7-9|-|TRBD2
TGTGCCAGCAGCCTCATTAGCGGGGCCTCCCGGGAGACCCAGTACTTC
CASSLISGASRETQYF
>TRBJ2-2|TRBV27|-|TRBD1
TGTGCCAGCAGTCCATTAAGGGGGACAGGGGCTCACACCGGGGAGCTGTTTTTT
CASSPLRGTGAHTGELFF
>TRBJ1-2|TRBV6-5|-|TRBD1
TGTGCCAGCAGCGCGGGACAGGGAAAAACCTTC
CASSAGQGKTF
>TRBJ2-2|TRBV2|-|-
TGTGCCAGCAGTCCTGACACCGCGAACACCGGGGAGCTGTTTTTT
CASSPDTANTGELFF
>TRBJ1-1|TRBV20-1|few|-
TGCAGTGCTTGTCACCAGGCTGAAGCTTTCTTT
CSACHQAEAFF
>TRBJ1-2|TRBV6-1|-|TRBD1
TGTGCCAGCAGTTGGGACAGGGAAGGAGGCTACACCTTC
CASSWDREGGYTF
>TRBJ2-3|TRBV5-8|few|-
TGTGCCAGCAGCTTGAATTTTGAGTGGAGCACAGATACGCAGTATTTT
CASSLNFEWSTDTQYF
>TRBJ2-2|TRBV7-2|-|TRBD1
TGTGCCAGCAAAAGAACAGGGGGCTCTCGGACCGGGGAGCTGTTTTTT
CASKRTGGSRTGELFF
>TRBJ1-5|TRBV2|few|TRBD1
TGTGCCAGCAGACGGACAGGGAGCAATCAGCCCCAGCATTTT
CASRRTGSNQPQHF
>TRBJ2-2|TRBV7-3|-|-
TGTGCCAGCAGTCCTATTAGAACCGGGGAGCTGTTTTTT
CASSPIRTGELFF
>TRBJ2-2|TRBV9|-|TRBD1
TGTGCCAGCAGCGTAGGACAGGGGGCGTCCACCGGGGAGCTGTTTTTT
CASSVGQGASTGELFF
>TRBJ1-1|TRBV16|-|TRBD1
TGTGCCAGCAGCCCCTCGGACAGGGCTAACACTGAAGCTTTCTTT
CASSPSDRANTEAFF
>TRBJ2-4|TRBV15|-|-
TGTGCCACCAGCAGAGGGGGCTATGACAAAAACATTCAGTACTTC
CATSRGGYDKNIQYF
>TRBJ1-3|TRBV7-2|-|TRBD1
TGTGCCAGCAGCCCGGACAGGGCTGGAAACACCATATATTTT
CASSPDRAGNTIYF